Listed below are T cell receptor beta chains from one sample, sequenced in a study of blood T cell repertoires in COVID-19. This table comes from immunoSEQ multiplex PCR, and its TCRdb copy is limited to in-frame clones, with some not included. Altogether approximately 150,000 clones are present, roughly 89% being singletons, with the ten largest covering around 0.91%. Sequenced: peripheral blood. Receptors were obtained from a woman aged 50 to 65 with acute or convalescent COVID-19. Each CDR3 is given with its conserved first and last residue. Each record gives: V gene, J gene, CDR3 length, CDR3 protein.

TRBV5-1	TRBJ2-3	14	CASSPGQRTDTQYF
TRBV2	TRBJ2-1	13	CASSRQGLNEQFF
TRBV5-1	TRBJ2-5	15	CASTLGATGGETQYF
TRBV7-9	TRBJ1-2	13	CASSADTNYGYTF
TRBV4-1	TRBJ1-1	15	CASSQAGGRPGEAFF
TRBV10-3	TRBJ2-1	16	CAISETSGASYNEQFF
TRBV9	TRBJ1-1	13	CASSVAGHTEAFF
TRBV11-1	TRBJ2-2	16	CASSSISGGFTGELFF
TRBV2	TRBJ2-3	13	CASSGGGADTQYF
TRBV11-3	TRBJ2-6	17	CASSKTSGRSGANVLTF
TRBV5-4	TRBJ2-5	14	CASSIIDRQETQYF
TRBV19	TRBJ2-5	15	CASSPTNRGQETQYF
TRBV5-1	TRBJ1-5	15	CASSLGQGGHQPQHF
TRBV2	TRBJ1-6	13	CASSTGAQRPLHF
TRBV14	TRBJ2-7	16	CASSQMGSYRGDEQYF
TRBV7-7	TRBJ2-7	14	CASSPGTGGYEQYF
TRBV30	TRBJ2-3	17	CAWSVPRSGSGVDTQYF
TRBV19	TRBJ2-6	14	CASRVRDGANVLTF
TRBV13	TRBJ1-2	12	CASSWTGNGYTF
TRBV11-3	TRBJ2-1	13	CASSLLAGVEQFF
TRBV10-3	TRBJ2-3	18	CAISEGLAGKTSTDTQYF
TRBV13	TRBJ2-1	14	CASSLGTGYNEQFF
TRBV18	TRBJ1-2	14	CASSPPRGNYGYTF
TRBV7-3	TRBJ1-2	13	CASSLPGNYGYTF
TRBV7-9	TRBJ1-5	15	CASSSTGFSNQPQHF
TRBV19	TRBJ2-3	16	CASSMGLADLSDTQYF
TRBV7-2	TRBJ2-5	14	CASSLASGQETQYF
TRBV11-2	TRBJ1-2	13	CASSQDSYNGYTF
TRBV20-1	TRBJ1-1	13	CSASLEGGTEAFF
TRBV29-1	TRBJ1-2	14	CSVEDSQRFYGYTF
TRBV11-2	TRBJ2-7	16	CASSRPTSGGSYEQYF
TRBV5-1	TRBJ1-1	14	CASSLGALNTEAFF
TRBV19	TRBJ2-7	15	CASSIGGVDHGEQYF
TRBV2	TRBJ2-7	12	CATALATHEQYF
TRBV5-1	TRBJ2-1	14	CASSLESGIDEQFF
TRBV2	TRBJ2-1	15	CASRAGTSGRNEQFF
TRBV15	TRBJ2-3	15	CATSRGSGITDTQYF
TRBV18	TRBJ2-7	14	CASSTGLADYEQYF
TRBV30	TRBJ2-7	12	CAWDSPIYEQYF
TRBV30	TRBJ1-6	14	CAWRRGSYNSPLHF
TRBV7-9	TRBJ2-7	12	CASSLNLYEQYF
TRBV7-3	TRBJ2-3	17	CASSLTAGGGVTDTQYF
TRBV5-1	TRBJ2-1	15	CASSLASGVYNEQFF
TRBV2	TRBJ2-5	13	CASSEIRAETQYF
TRBV5-4	TRBJ2-1	16	CASSLGHAGSYNEQFF